The 10 T cell receptor beta chains below were found in one sample sequenced in a study of cytomegalovirus exposure and HLA in healthy donors. 13 Jbeta primers and 60 Vbeta primers were used for the PCR. This table comes from immunoSEQ multiplex PCR, and its TCRdb copy is limited to in-frame clones, with some not included. Seen here are 180,000 or so clones, nearly 80% observed once, and the top ten hold nearly 6.5%. The specimen sequenced was PBMCs. The source of these receptors is a man between 35 and 55 years old in good health and CMV-seropositive.

There are a few counts of this clone. V gene TRBV10-3 combines with J gene TRBJ2-7; TRBD2 is a possible D gene (5 bases). The CDR3 spans 14 residues. With 4 bases removed from V and 7 bases from J, the gap between germline ends came to 17 bases. Germline CDR1 ENHRY, CDR2 SYGVKD. The CDR3 DNA follows: TGTGCCATCAGTGTAAGAAGGGCCCAGCGGGAGCAGTACTTC. Translating it yields CAISVRRAQREQYF.

This clone was seen a few times. The chain is built from TRBV5-6 and TRBJ1-5; D is undetermined. V lost 0 bases and J 2 bases, leaving 12 bases between the germline ends. CDR3 size: 16 residues. Per germline, CDR1 SGHDT and CDR2 YYEEEE. CDR3 in amino acids: CASSLATSGGNQPQHF. As DNA, the CDR3 is TGTGCCAGCAGCTTGGCTACCTCGGGAGGCAATCAGCCCCAGCATTTT.

This chain joins TRBV28 and TRBJ2-7, with 10 bases matching TRBD2. The J segment lost 4 bases and the V segment lost 10 bases, leaving 16 bases of the junction unmatched. Germline V lookup: CDR1 MDHEN, CDR2 SYDVKM. The CDR3 is 16 amino acids. CDR3 in amino acids: CATRSGASGSNYEQYF. The CDR3 DNA sequence: TGTGCCACCCGATCTGGGGCTAGCGGGAGTAATTACGAGCAGTACTTC.

The V and J genes are TRBV5-4 and TRBJ2-2; D remains unclear. The V and J ends lost 4 bases and 2 bases respectively, with 9 bases between them. Germline loops: CDR1 SGHNT, CDR2 YYREEE (reference sequence). This CDR3 is built from 14 residues. For the CDR3, the DNA is TGTGCCAGCAGCCCAGGATTTAACACCGGGGAGCTGTTTTTT. As protein: CASSPGFNTGELFF. The full variable domain, completed using reference TRBV5-4 and TRBJ2-2, is ETGVTQSPTHLIKTRGQQVTLRCSSQSGHNTVSWYQQALGQGPQFIFQYYREEENGRGNFPPRFSGLQFPNYSSELNVNALELDDSALYLCASSPGFNTGELFFGEGSRLTVL.

About this clone: A junction end diverges from the germline sequence, so it may reflect a read error. This chain's CDR3 is CASILQGEGNSQYF. The CDR3 region has the DNA TGTGCCAGCATTTTACAGGGGGAGGGAAACAGTCAGTACTTC. The chain combines TRBV2 with TRBJ2-4; weak D call: TRBD1 (8 bases). Germline lookup yields CDR1 SNHLY and CDR2 FYNNEI. The CDR3 totals 14 residues.

V usage is TRBV7-3 and J usage is TRBJ2-5, with 13 bases fitting TRBD2. This CDR3 has 15 amino acids. CDR1 is SGHTA and CDR2 is FQGTGA in the germline V gene. With 4 bases clipped from V and 5 bases from J, the junction kept 4 bases outside the gene matches. DNA of the CDR3: TGTGCCAGCAGCTCAGGACTAGCGGGAGACGAGACCCAGTACTTC. This sequence encodes CASSSGLAGDETQYF.

This clone was observed once. V usage is TRBV5-8 and J usage is TRBJ2-1; D uncertain. Germline V lookup: CDR1 SGHTS, CDR2 YDEGEE. This CDR3 has 12 residues. V was shortened by 7 bases and J by 4 bases, with 9 bases between the two germline ends. The CDR3 sequence: CASGPQYNEQFF. CDR3 bases: TGTGCCAGCGGGCCACAGTACAATGAGCAGTTCTTC.

The chain has TRBV5-8 and TRBJ1-1; D remains ambiguous. CDR1 is SGHTS and CDR2 is YDEGEE in the germline V gene. The CDR3 is 13 amino acids. The V end was cut by 6 bases, the J end by 0 bases, with 9 bases between. CDR3 region: CASTLDLNTEAFF. CDR3 coding DNA: TGTGCCAGCACCCTCGACTTGAACACTGAAGCTTTCTTT.

The rearrangement joins TRBV7-6 to TRBJ2-7; maybe TRBD2 (5 bases). Germline V gene data show CDR1 as SGHVS and CDR2 as FNYEAQ. V lost 5 bases and J lost 4, with 12 bases in between. The CDR3 length is 13 residues. CDR3 in amino acids: CASSPTDLYEQYF. CDR3 DNA: TGTGCCAGCAGCCCGACGGACTTATACGAGCAGTACTTC.

This rearrangement joins TRBV29-1 to TRBJ2-4; the match to TRBD2 covers 12 bases. Trimming at V came to 2 bases and at J to 9 bases, leaving 5 bases not matched to a gene. CDR1 and CDR2 (germline): SQVTM, ANQGSEA. The CDR3 length is 14 residues. CDR3 bases: TGCAGCGTTGAAAGACTAGCGGGAGAAAGCATTCAGTACTTC. Amino acid sequence: CSVERLAGESIQYF.